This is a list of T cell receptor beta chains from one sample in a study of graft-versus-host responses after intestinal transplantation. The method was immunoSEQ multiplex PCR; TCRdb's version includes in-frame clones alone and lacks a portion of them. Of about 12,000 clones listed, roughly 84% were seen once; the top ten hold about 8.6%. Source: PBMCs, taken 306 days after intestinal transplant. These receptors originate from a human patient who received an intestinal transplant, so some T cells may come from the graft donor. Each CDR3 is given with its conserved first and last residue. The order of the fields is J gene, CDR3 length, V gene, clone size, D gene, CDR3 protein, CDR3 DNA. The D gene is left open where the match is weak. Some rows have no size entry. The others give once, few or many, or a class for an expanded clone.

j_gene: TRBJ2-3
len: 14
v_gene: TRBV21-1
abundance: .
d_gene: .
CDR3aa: CASSKGAGVDTQYF
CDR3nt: TGTGCCAGCAGCAAGGGAGCGGGAGTAGATACGCAGTATTTT

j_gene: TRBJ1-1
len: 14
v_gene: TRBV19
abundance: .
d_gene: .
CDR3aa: CASSIGETRLEAFF
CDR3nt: TGTGCCAGTAGTATAGGCGAGACCCGGCTTGAAGCTTTCTTT

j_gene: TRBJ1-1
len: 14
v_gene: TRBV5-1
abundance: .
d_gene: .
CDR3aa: CASSLAPANTEAFF
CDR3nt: TGCGCCAGCAGCTTGGCCCCGGCGAACACTGAAGCTTTCTTT

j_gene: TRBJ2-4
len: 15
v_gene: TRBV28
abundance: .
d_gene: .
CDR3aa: CATLEGGLAKNIQYF
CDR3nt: TGTGCCACCCTAGAAGGGGGTCTAGCCAAAAACATTCAGTACTTC

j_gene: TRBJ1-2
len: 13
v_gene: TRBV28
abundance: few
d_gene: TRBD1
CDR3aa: CASSSDRAYGYTF
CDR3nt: TGTGCCAGCAGTTCTGACAGGGCCTATGGCTACACCTTC

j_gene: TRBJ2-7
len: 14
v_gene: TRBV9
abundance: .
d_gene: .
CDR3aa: CASSVKGVESEQYF
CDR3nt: TGTGCCAGCAGCGTAAAGGGAGTGGAGAGCGAGCAGTACTTC

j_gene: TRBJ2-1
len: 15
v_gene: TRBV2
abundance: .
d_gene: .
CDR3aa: CASSEEGRKGNEQFF
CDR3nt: TGTGCCAGCAGTGAAGAGGGACGTAAAGGCAATGAGCAGTTCTTC

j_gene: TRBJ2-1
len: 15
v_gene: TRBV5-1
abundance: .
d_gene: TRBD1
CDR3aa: CASSFGDRPYNEQFF
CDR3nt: TGCGCCAGCAGCTTTGGGGACAGGCCCTACAATGAGCAGTTCTTC

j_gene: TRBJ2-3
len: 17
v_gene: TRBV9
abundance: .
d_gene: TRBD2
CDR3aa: CASSVGGGGPSRDTQYF
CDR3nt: TGTGCCAGCAGCGTAGGTGGGGGAGGGCCTTCCAGGGATACGCAGTATTTT

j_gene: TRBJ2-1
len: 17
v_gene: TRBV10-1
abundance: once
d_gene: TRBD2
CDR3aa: CASSESAGVSSYNEQFF
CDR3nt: TGCGCCAGCAGTGAGTCGGCGGGAGTGAGCTCCTACAATGAGCAGTTCTTC

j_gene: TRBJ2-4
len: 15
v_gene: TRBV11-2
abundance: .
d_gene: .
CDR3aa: CASSLRTGAKNIQYF
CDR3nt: TGTGCCAGCAGCTTACGAACAGGAGCCAAAAACATTCAGTACTTC

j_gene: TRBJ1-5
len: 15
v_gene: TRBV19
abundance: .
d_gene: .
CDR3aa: CASSIGRHSNQPQHF
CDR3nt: TGTGCCAGTAGTATAGGCCGACATAGCAATCAGCCCCAGCATTTT

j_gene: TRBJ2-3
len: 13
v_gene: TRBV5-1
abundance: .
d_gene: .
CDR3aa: CASSLTFTDTQYF
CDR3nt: TGCGCCAGCAGCTTGACCTTCACAGATACGCAGTATTTT

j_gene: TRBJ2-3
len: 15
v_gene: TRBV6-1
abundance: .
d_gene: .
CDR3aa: CASSEAGTRTDTQYF
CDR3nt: TGTGCCAGCAGTGAAGCCGGGACCCGCACAGATACGCAGTATTTT

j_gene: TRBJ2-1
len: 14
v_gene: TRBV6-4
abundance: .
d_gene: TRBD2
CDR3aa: CASSGTSGSNEQFF
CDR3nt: TGTGCCAGCAGTGGGACTAGCGGGAGCAATGAGCAGTTCTTC

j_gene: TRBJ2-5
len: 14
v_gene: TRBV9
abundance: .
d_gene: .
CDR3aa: CASSLSDKQETQYF
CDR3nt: TGTGCCAGCAGCTTATCGGACAAGCAAGAGACCCAGTACTTC

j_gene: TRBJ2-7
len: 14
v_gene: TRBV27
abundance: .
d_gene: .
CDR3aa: CASSFYGGSYEQYF
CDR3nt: TGTGCCAGCAGTTTCTACGGAGGGTCCTACGAGCAGTACTTC

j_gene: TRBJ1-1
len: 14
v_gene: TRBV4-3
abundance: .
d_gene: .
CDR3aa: CASSLDSSNTEAFF
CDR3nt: TGCGCCAGCAGCCTGGACAGTTCGAACACTGAAGCTTTCTTT

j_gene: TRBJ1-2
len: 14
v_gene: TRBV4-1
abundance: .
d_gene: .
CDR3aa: CASSQGPRNYGYTF
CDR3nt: TGCGCCAGCAGCCAAGGACCGCGAAACTATGGCTACACCTTC

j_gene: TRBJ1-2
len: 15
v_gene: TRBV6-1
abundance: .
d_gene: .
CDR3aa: CASSEGPGTLLGYTF
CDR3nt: TGTGCCAGCAGTGAGGGACCCGGGACACTTCTTGGCTACACCTTC